A selection of T cell receptor beta chains follows, all from one sample in a study of human T cells and chemical hapten exposure. TCRdb passed the RACE reads through MiXCR, listing each CDR3 protein once. Of approximately 97,000 distinct CDR3 sequences in the sample, approximately 10% are singletons; the top ten hold 3.2%. This specimen was whole blood, taken in connection with sensitization to the hapten diphenylcyclopropenone (DPC). These receptors all come from a woman in her thirties or forties with alopecia areata. Some clones in this sample may be carry-over from other donors' samples. The CDR3 runs from the conserved cysteine through the conserved F or W. A D gene is named only where the DNA matches it firmly. Only part of the rows carry a size: once, few, many, or a class if the clone is expanded.

.	TRBJ2-4	TRBD2	TRBV28	TGTGCCAGCGCTGGGGCTAGCGGTCTAGCCAAAAACATTCAGTACTTC	CASAGASGLAKNIQYF
.	TRBJ2-1	TRBD2	TRBV6-2/TRBV6-3	TGTGCCAGCAGATACGCCGGGACTAGCGGGGTGGGTGAGTTCTTC	CASRYAGTSGVGEFF
.	TRBJ2-7	TRBD2	TRBV3-1	TGTGCCAGCAGCCAAGAGGGGCCTAGCGGGAACGAGCAGTACTTC	CASSQEGPSGNEQYF
many	TRBJ2-5	.	TRBV24-1	TGTGCCACCAGTGAGGGCGGCGGGTGGATCCAAGAGACCCAGTACTTC	CATSEGGGWIQETQYF
few	TRBJ2-1	.	TRBV29-1	TGCAGCGTTGAAGATGGGAGGGGGGGCTCCTACAATGAGCAGTTCTTC	CSVEDGRGGSYNEQFF
many	TRBJ2-7	.	TRBV19	TGTGCCAGTAGTATATCGGGAACGCAGTACTTC	CASSISGTQYF
.	TRBJ1-5	TRBD1	TRBV5-6	TGTGCCAGCAGCTCCCTCCGGGACAGGGACCAGCCCCAGCATTTT	CASSSLRDRDQPQHF
many	TRBJ1-1	TRBD1	TRBV28	TGTGCCAGCAGTTTAAGGCAGGGGGCCTTTGAAGCTTTCTTT	CASSLRQGAFEAFF
.	TRBJ2-7	TRBD2	TRBV10-3	TGTGCCATCAGTGAGTCGCCGGGGACTAGCGGGACCAGCCTTTTCTACGAGCAGTACTTC	CAISESPGTSGTSLFYEQYF
many	TRBJ2-2	.	TRBV27	TGTGCCAGCAGTTATTACCAAGTAGCCGGGGAGCTGTTTTTT	CASSYYQVAGELFF
few	TRBJ1-4	.	TRBV6-2/TRBV6-3	TGTGCCAGCAGTCACACCGAAAAACTGTTTTTT	CASSHTEKLFF
few	TRBJ1-5	.	TRBV7-9	TGTGCCAGCAGCCATGGACAGAATAATCAGCCCCAGCATTTT	CASSHGQNNQPQHF
many	TRBJ2-1	TRBD2	TRBV7-2	TGTGCCAGCAGCACAAGGGGACTAGGGAATCAGTTCTTC	CASSTRGLGNQFF
few	TRBJ2-7	TRBD1	TRBV7-2	TGTGCCAGCAGCTCAGAGAGAGGGGGAGCAGGGGGCTTCTCCTACGAGCAGTACTTC	CASSSERGGAGGFSYEQYF
many	TRBJ2-1	TRBD2	TRBV7-2	TGTGCCAGCAGCTTAGGGGGACTAGCAAACTACAATGAGCAGTTCTTC	CASSLGGLANYNEQFF
.	TRBJ1-4	.	TRBV21-1	TGTGCCAGCAGCAATGGTCCCGCTGGTGAAAAACTGTTTTTT	CASSNGPAGEKLFF
few	TRBJ2-7	TRBD1	TRBV5-4	TGTGCCAGCAGCCCCCCGGGACAGGGGATGTACGAGCAGTACTTC	CASSPPGQGMYEQYF
few	TRBJ2-5	.	TRBV7-2	TGTGCCAGCAGCTTAAACAGCTTCCAAGAGACCCAGTACTTC	CASSLNSFQETQYF
few	TRBJ1-2	.	TRBV14	TGTGCCAGCAGCCAACAACTATACGGGGGCTACACCTTC	CASSQQLYGGYTF
many	TRBJ2-1	TRBD2	TRBV30	TGTGCCTGGAGTATGCTAGCGGGTGAATACTATGAGCAGTTCTTC	CAWSMLAGEYYEQFF
.	TRBJ1-1	.	TRBV6-2/TRBV6-3	TGTGCCAGCAGTTATAGTCTAGGGGGAGGCGGAAACACTGAAGCTTTCTTT	CASSYSLGGGGNTEAFF
few	TRBJ2-7	TRBD1	TRBV28	TGTGCCAGCAGAGGGACAGGGACGATGGTCGAGCAGTACTTC	CASRGTGTMVEQYF
many	TRBJ2-1	TRBD2	TRBV5-1	TGCGCCAGCAGCTCCGGGAGGGCCGTCAATGAGCAGTTCTTC	CASSSGRAVNEQFF
few	TRBJ2-7	.	TRBV7-9	TGTGCCAGCAGCTTAGCGCAGGCAGGCCCCTACGAGCAGTACTTC	CASSLAQAGPYEQYF
few	TRBJ1-3	.	TRBV20-1	TGCAGTGCTAGAGAAGGGGCCTCCTCTGGAAACACCATATATTTT	CSAREGASSGNTIYF
.	TRBJ1-4	.	TRBV7-4	TGTGCCAGCAGCCCAATGGAGGAAAAACTGTTTTTT	CASSPMEEKLFF
few	TRBJ2-1	TRBD2	TRBV9	TGTGCCAGCAGCCCCTGGACTAGCGGGGGTGAGCAGTTCTTC	CASSPWTSGGEQFF
.	TRBJ2-3	.	TRBV5-1	TGCGCCAGCAGCCCCGGGACACGAAGCACAGATACGCAGTATTTT	CASSPGTRSTDTQYF
few	TRBJ2-7	TRBD2	TRBV20-1	TGCAGTGCTAGAACTACTAGCGGGAGGTCCTACGAGCAGTACTTC	CSARTTSGRSYEQYF
many	TRBJ1-3	.	TRBV2	TGTGCCAGCAGTGTACAGGGAGCTGGAAACACCATATATTTT	CASSVQGAGNTIYF
.	TRBJ2-7	TRBD1	TRBV5-5	TGTGCCAGCAGCCAGGGACAGGCGGCCTACGAGCAGTACTTC	CASSQGQAAYEQYF
.	TRBJ1-4	.	TRBV28	TGTGCCAGCTTAGGTAACAGGAGGGGGGCGACTAATGAAAAACTGTTTTTT	CASLGNRRGATNEKLFF
many	TRBJ1-6	.	TRBV7-9	TGTGCCAGCAGGCATGACAGGACTTCACCCCTCCACTTT	CASRHDRTSPLHF
few	TRBJ2-7	TRBD1	TRBV2	TGTGCCAGCAGTGTAGGCGACAGGGGGCACGAGAAAGACGAGCAGTACTTC	CASSVGDRGHEKDEQYF
.	TRBJ2-1	.	TRBV9	TGTGCCAGCAGCGTAGGGTCGCCCAATGAGCAGTTCTTC	CASSVGSPNEQFF
.	TRBJ2-5	.	TRBV19	TGTGCCAGTAGTATAGGGAGGATTGGAGAGGGAGAGACCCAGTACTTC	CASSIGRIGEGETQYF
many	TRBJ2-1	.	TRBV3-1	TGTGCCAGCAGCCAGAGGGGCCCAGGGCAAACCTACAATGAGCAGTTCTTC	CASSQRGPGQTYNEQFF
few	TRBJ2-1	.	TRBV20-1	TGCAGTGCTAGAGATCAACCAGGGGAGCAGTTCTTC	CSARDQPGEQFF
many	TRBJ2-7	.	TRBV5-4	TGTGCCAGCAGCTTGGACCTGTTCGAGCAGTACTTC	CASSLDLFEQYF
.	TRBJ2-7	.	TRBV6-5	TGTGCCAGCAGTTACGGAGGGCCACCGACCTACGAGCAGTACTTC	CASSYGGPPTYEQYF
.	TRBJ2-1	.	TRBV28	TGTGCCAGCACGCAATTGGAGAAGCAGTTCTTC	CASTQLEKQFF
many	TRBJ2-7	TRBD1	TRBV12-3/TRBV12-4	TGTGCCAGCAGCCACAGGGGATCATTATCCTACGAGCAGTACTTC	CASSHRGSLSYEQYF